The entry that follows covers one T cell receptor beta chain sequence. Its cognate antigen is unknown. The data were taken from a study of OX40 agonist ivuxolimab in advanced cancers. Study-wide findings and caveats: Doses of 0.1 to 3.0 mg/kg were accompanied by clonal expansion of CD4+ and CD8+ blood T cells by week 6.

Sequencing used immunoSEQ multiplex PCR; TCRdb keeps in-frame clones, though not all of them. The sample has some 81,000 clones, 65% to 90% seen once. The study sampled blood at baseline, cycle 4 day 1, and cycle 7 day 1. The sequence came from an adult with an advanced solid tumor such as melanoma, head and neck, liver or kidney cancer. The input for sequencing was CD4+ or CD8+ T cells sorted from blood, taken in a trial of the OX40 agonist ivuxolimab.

The CDR3 nucleotides read TGTGCCAGCAGTGCGGACAGGGCTAATCAGCCCCAGCATTTT. Protein: CASSADRANQPQHF. This chain links TRBV6-1 with TRBJ1-5; 8 bases map to TRBD1. This CDR3 is 14 amino acids long. Germline CDR1 is MNHNS and CDR2 is SASEGT. Trimming took 4 bases from V and 4 from J; bases not matched to a gene: 3.